Sequencing of this T cell receptor (beta chain) was carried out in a study of cytomegalovirus exposure and HLA in healthy donors (dated by TCRdb to the late 2010s). For context, the study as a whole: An earlier analysis of 587 of the donors reported 250 to 300 Gb of sequence data and around 100 million unique TCR beta sequences obtained from 180 million or so T cells. In addition to the first cohort of roughly 670 subjects, a separate validation cohort of approximately 110 different subjects was used. Across around 400 genotyped donors of the cohort, an average of approximately 220,000 unique TCR beta nucleotide sequences per donor were sequenced, and 15% to 20% of those sequences were non-productive. Rather than drawing on any new phenotypic data, the later analysis identified candidate immune exposures from TCR beta sequences and the way those sequences occurred across donors. To decide whether each TCR beta V gene segment behaved as functional or pseudogenic, an earlier analysis of approximately 600 of the donors relied on high-throughput TCR beta sequencing. All discovery cohort repertoires had been generated on a single sequencing platform. Five DR-DQ haplotypes were handled as single units for association and clustering, since linkage in the cohort was strong. Among the roughly 430 genotyped donors, approximately 76% belonged to the genetic ancestry cluster associated with self-reported Caucasian donors. Alongside the repertoire data, information on donor age, sex, ethnicity and CMV serostatus was compiled. An early release that covered more than 550 HLA-typed donors contained approximately 300 gigabases of sequencing data and 80 million or so unique TCR sequences. Genome-wide SNP genotypes for about 65% of the roughly 670 donors were used in a later genetic analysis, which treated that subset as a discovery cohort. Using immunosequencing, the study profiled T cell repertoires from 666 subjects and related those repertoires to cytomegalovirus serostatus. To predict cytomegalovirus infection status, the study brought together high-throughput TCR immunosequencing, statistical association of individual TCRs with disease status, and machine learning. To study patterns of TCR occurrence, a later analysis re-analyzed previously published TCR beta repertoires from around 700 donors and added high-resolution HLA genotyping. The study aimed to test whether cataloging public T cell receptors could reveal signatures of past pathogen exposure. The number of typed donors differed by locus: roughly 620-630 for A, B, C, DRB1 and DQB1; 500 to 550 for DQA1; 606 for DPA1; and 450 to 480 for DPB1. Class I and class II HLA loci were covered by the typing at four-digit resolution.

CDR1 and CDR2, looked up from the germline V gene, are MDHEN and SYDVKM. The junction shows trimming of 6 bases on V and 10 bases on J, and the gene matches do not reach 6 bases of it. Taken from cysteine to phenylalanine, the CDR3 has 12 residues. The retained sequence is limited to the CDR3, 36 bases, with the frame set at the first base. The study at large found these results: In a later analysis, the rate of TCR association differed among HLA loci, with DRB1 alleles having the most associated TCRs and HLA-C alleles having the fewest. In vitro tests confirmed that a few of the cytomegalovirus-associated TCR beta chains recognize cytomegalovirus antigens. A later analysis reported that several top co-occurrence clusters appeared linked to parvovirus B19, influenza, CMV and Epstein-Barr virus. An earlier analysis of around 540 of the donors showed that most TCR beta V segments appeared in productive rearrangements either about 90% or about 30% of the time, which broadly matched IMGT annotations. Because HLA typing was missing for some donors at each locus, association tests included only the typed subset. In this cohort, only TCR beta chains were sequenced, and detectable features were limited by the absence of alpha or paired-chain data. The study gave a list of some 150 TCR beta chains associated with cytomegalovirus. A further reported finding was that TCR beta sequences accurately predicted the HLA-A and HLA-B alleles for most subjects in the first cohort. According to a later analysis, most CMV-associated TCR beta chains appeared to be HLA-restricted, and the HLA associations seemed to be driven largely by CMV exposure. The earlier analysis of 587 of the donors excluded 15 to 20 rarely observed V segments, including chromosome 9 orphons, because counts were too low. A group of highly shared sequence variants was considered likely to be a technical artifact of the sequencing pipeline. Some IMGT-functional V segments, including TRBV6-2 and TRBV6-3, could not be told apart with the 87-base-pair reads, so those segments were excluded. Most TCR sequences were seen in very few donors, while some public TCRs were found in many individuals. Specific HLA alleles were associated with over 15,000 TCR beta sequences at a false discovery rate of 0.05 in a later analysis. The authors suggested that the approach could potentially be generalized to other disease states and immunological phenotypes. Compared with the roughly 670-donor mean, donors in an Asian-associated ancestry cluster had fewer N-insertions in productive TCRs, according to a later genetic analysis. Roughly uniform sequencing depth across donors was assumed in presence/absence analyses, although this assumption may not hold. In a later genetic analysis, a missense DCLRE1C variant was associated with V-gene and J-gene trimming of TCR beta chains, and the association was replicated in an independent cohort. The classifier was reported to diagnose cytomegalovirus status with high specificity and sensitivity in both the original and validation cohorts. Linkage disequilibrium might explain the correlated functional status among segregating V segments, but an unknown experimental factor could not be excluded. Strong co-occurrence of HLA alleles, especially DR and DQ, made assigning TCR associations to individual alleles difficult. CMV serostatus was the only immune exposure information available for the cohort. In a later analysis, HLA-associated TCR beta chains showed more clonal expansion and lower generation probabilities than non-associated chains that were equally common.

Of note for this clone: This clone's antigen is unknown. Base-call qualities are not available, and no considerably larger clone is one nucleotide away.

The cohort consisted of 600 to 750 healthy bone marrow donors. At the time of sampling, all cohort members were nominally healthy, though unrecorded immune exposures were likely present. The donor was CMV seropositive and belonged to the group of 250 to 300 seropositive cohort members. A peripheral blood sample was provided by each donor, and peripheral blood mononuclear cells were used for TCR beta sequencing. The Qiagen DNeasy Blood Extraction Kit was used to extract genomic DNA from the blood cell samples. Libraries were prepared through the immunoSEQ multiplex PCR assay. A mixture of 60 forward primers for TCR Vbeta segments and 13 reverse primers for TCR Jbeta segments was used in the multiplex PCR. The CDR3 region of rearranged TCR beta genes was amplified from genomic DNA with a multiplex PCR assay. Amplified TCR beta libraries were sequenced as 87-base-pair reads on the Illumina HiSeq System. On the authors' methods: Across the 500 to 700 repertoires, a later analysis counted approximately 83 million unique TCR beta chains, roughly 11 million of which were shared by at least two donors. To remove PCR and sequencing errors, raw reads were error-corrected and collapsed into unique sequences using a nearest-neighbor algorithm that merged closely related sequences. Alignment of CDR3 sequences to IMGT reference sequences was used to assign V, D and J gene segments. For a sequence to be retained, at least a six-nucleotide match to both a V gene segment and a J gene segment was required. Rearrangements were classified as productive when the CDR3 lacked stop codons and remained in frame with V and J, and all other rearrangements were classified as non-productive. CDR3 was defined by IMGT convention, running from the second conserved V-encoded cysteine to the conserved J-encoded phenylalanine. The earlier analysis of about 590 of the donors excluded sequences that lacked an unambiguous match to a single V gene segment. An earlier analysis of 500 to 600 of the donors classified V segments as functional when productive rearrangements were above 56.7% and as segregating when the standard deviation between donors was above 5%. To diagnose cytomegalovirus status from the catalog of TCR beta chain sequences, a statistical classification framework was built. V and J gene assignment, in a later analysis, came from comparing TCR nucleotide sequences with IMGT/GENE-DB human TR gene sequences. A later analysis assigned CDR3 sequences and most-parsimonious VDJ recombination scenarios with the TCRdist pipeline. In a later analysis, every TCR beta chain was defined by the combination of its CDR3 amino acid sequence and its V-gene family, and reads without a unique V-gene family were dropped. In a later analysis, 500 to 650 highly shared, low-generation-probability nucleotide sequences were removed to address suspected cross-contamination and a sequencing artifact. In a later analysis, a clonal expansion index for each public chain was calculated from normalized within-repertoire ranks of inferred template counts. A later analysis computed generation probabilities with a VDJ recombination model fitted to out-of-frame rearrangements, and checked the results against IGoR. A later analysis scored TCR-TCR, TCR-HLA and TCR-CMV co-occurrence with hypergeometric tests, applying a repertoire-size bias correction to TCR pairs. A later analysis estimated false discovery rates by permuting HLA or CMV assignments 20 times. In a later analysis, co-occurring TCRs were grouped using DBSCAN, with TCRdist sequence similarity added in when clustering inside HLA-allele-positive subsets. For co-occurrence clustering, repertoires with fewer than 30,000 or more than 120,000 public chains were excluded, along with about five repertoires with anomalous nucleotide sharing. TCRdb's version of the immuneACCESS table is confined to in-frame rearrangements and falls short of the full clone set. An unresolved V gene accounts for under half of the shortfall where checked; the remainder is of unknown origin. The V and J calls and clone size come from that table; D and trimming were worked out from the DNA. Recorded for this sample are over 150,000 clones; roughly 82% of them occurred a single time. Together, the top ten hold less than 1.6% of the sample.

The sequence was obtained from a girl aged 5 to 17 in good health and CMV-seropositive. Specimen: PBMCs. The rearrangement combines TRBV28 with TRBJ2-1, with 7 middle bases fitting TRBD1. The CDR3 amino acid sequence is: CASRTGLGEQFF. The DNA is TGTGCCAGCAGGACAGGGCTAGGGGAGCAGTTCTTC.